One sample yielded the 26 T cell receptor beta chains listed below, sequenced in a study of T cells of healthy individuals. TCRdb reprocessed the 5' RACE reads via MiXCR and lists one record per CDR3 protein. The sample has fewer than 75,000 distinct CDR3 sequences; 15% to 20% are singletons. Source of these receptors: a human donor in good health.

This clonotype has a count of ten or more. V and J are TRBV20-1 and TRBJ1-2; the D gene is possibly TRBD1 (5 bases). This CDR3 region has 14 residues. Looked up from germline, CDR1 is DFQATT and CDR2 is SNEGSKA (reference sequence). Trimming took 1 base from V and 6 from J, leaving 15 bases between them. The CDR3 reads CSARGGLGVDGYTF. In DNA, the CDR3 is TGCAGTGCTAGAGGGGGGTTGGGCGTAGATGGCTACACCTTC.

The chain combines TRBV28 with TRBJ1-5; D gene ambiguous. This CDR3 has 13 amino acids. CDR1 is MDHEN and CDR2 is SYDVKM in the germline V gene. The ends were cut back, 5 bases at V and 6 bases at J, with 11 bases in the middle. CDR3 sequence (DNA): TGTGCCAGCAGTCTTTCGGAGCGTCAGCCCCAGCATTTT. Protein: CASSLSERQPQHF.

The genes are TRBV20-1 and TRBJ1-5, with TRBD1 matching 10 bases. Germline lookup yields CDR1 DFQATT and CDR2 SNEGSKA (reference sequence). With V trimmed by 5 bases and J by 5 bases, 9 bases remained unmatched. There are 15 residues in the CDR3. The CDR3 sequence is CSALEATGGYQPQHF. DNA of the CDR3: TGCAGTGCTCTAGAGGCGACAGGGGGCTATCAGCCCCAGCATTTT.

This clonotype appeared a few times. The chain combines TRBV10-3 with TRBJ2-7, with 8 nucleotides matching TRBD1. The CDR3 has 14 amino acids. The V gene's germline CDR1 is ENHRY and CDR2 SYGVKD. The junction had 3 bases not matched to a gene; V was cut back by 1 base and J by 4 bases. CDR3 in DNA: TGTGCCATCAGTGAGTGGCAGGGGGCTTACGAGCAGTACTTC. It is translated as CAISEWQGAYEQYF.

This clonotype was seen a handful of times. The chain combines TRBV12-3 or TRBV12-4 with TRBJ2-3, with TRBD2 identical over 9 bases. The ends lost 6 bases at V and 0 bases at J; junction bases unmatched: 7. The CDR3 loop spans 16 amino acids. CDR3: CASSPDSGGSTDTQYF. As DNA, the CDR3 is TGTGCCAGCAGCCCAGATAGCGGGGGAAGCACAGATACGCAGTATTTT.

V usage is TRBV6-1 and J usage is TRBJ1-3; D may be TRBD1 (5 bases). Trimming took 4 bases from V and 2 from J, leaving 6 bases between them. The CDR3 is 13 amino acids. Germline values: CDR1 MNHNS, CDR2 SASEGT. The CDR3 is CASSAGTGNTIYF. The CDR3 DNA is TGTGCCAGCAGTGCAGGGACTGGAAACACCATATATTTT.

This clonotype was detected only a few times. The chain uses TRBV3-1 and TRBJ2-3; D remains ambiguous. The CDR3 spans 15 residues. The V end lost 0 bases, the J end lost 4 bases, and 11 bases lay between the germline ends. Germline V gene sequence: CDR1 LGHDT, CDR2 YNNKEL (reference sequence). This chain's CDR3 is CASSQDQGLPDTQYF. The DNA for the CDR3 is TGTGCCAGCAGCCAAGATCAAGGGTTGCCAGATACGCAGTATTTT.

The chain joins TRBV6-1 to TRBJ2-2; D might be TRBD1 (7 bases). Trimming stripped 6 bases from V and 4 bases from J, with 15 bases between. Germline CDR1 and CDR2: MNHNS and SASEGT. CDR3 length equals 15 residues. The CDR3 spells CASRGGRGVTGELFF. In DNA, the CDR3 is TGTGCCAGCAGAGGGGGCAGGGGGGTCACCGGGGAGCTGTTTTTT.

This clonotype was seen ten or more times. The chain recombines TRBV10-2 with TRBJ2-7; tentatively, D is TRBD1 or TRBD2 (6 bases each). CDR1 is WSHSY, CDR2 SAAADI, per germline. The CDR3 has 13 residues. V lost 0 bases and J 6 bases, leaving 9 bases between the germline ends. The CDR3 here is CASSESRGAEQYF. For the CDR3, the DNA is TGCGCCAGCAGTGAGTCAAGGGGGGCCGAGCAGTACTTC.

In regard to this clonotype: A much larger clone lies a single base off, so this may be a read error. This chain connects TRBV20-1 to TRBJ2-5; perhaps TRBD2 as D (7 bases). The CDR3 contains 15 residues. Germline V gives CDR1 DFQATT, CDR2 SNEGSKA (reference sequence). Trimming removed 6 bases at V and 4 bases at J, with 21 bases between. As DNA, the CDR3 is TGCAGTGCAATCACTAGCGTGGGGGCCCGAGAGACCCAGTACTTC. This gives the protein CSAITSVGARETQYF.

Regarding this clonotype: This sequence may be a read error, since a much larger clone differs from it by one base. The CDR3 sequence: CGSSLQSLNTEAFF. For the CDR3, the DNA is TGTGGCAGCAGTCTCCAGAGTCTGAACACTGAAGCTTTCTTT. The chain uses TRBV28 and TRBJ1-1; unclear D gene. The CDR3 has 14 residues. The germline V gene encodes CDR1 MDHEN and CDR2 SYDVKM.

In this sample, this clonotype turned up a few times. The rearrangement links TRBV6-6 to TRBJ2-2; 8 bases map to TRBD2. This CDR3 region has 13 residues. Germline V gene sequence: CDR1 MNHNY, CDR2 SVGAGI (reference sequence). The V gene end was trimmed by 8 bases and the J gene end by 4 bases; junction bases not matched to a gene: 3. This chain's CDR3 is CASGTSGTGELFF. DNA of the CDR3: TGTGCCAGCGGAACTAGCGGCACCGGGGAGCTGTTTTTT.

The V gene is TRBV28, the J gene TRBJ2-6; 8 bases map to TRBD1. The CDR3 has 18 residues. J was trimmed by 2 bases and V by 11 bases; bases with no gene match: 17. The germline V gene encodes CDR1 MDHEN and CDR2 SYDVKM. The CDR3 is CASSEIVDRVAGANVLTF. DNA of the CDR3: TGTGCCTCTTCCGAGATCGTGGACAGGGTCGCTGGGGCCAACGTCCTGACTTTC.

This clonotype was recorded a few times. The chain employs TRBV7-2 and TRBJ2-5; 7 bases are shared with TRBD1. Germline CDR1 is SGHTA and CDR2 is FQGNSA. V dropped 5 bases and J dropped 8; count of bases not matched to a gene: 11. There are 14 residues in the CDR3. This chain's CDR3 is CASSLQTGSHTQYF. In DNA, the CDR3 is TGTGCCAGCAGCCTACAGACAGGGTCCCACACCCAGTACTTC.

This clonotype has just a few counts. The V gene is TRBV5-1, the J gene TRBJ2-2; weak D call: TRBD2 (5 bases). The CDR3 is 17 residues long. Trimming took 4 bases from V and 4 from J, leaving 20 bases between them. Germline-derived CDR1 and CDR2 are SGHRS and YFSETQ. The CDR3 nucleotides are TGCGCCAGCAGCCCCGGTAAGGGAGCGTCGGGCACCGGGGAGCTGTTTTTT. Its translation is CASSPGKGASGTGELFF.

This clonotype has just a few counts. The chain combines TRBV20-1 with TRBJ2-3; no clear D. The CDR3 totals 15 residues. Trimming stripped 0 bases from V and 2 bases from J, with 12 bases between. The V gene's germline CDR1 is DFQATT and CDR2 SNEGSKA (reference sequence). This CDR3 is CSARDHGGDTDTQYF. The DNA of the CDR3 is TGCAGTGCTAGAGATCACGGCGGAGACACAGATACGCAGTATTTT.

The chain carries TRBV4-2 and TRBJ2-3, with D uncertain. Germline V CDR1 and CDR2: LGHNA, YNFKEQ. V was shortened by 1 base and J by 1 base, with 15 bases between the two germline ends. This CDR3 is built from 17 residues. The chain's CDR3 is CASSQVLGFFGTDTQYF. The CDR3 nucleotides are TGTGCCAGCAGCCAAGTTTTGGGGTTTTTCGGCACAGATACGCAGTATTTT.

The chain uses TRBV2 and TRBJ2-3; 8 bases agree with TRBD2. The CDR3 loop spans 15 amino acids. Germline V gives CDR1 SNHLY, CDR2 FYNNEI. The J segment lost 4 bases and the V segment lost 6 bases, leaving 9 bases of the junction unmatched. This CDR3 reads CASRAGLARADTQYF. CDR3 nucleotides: TGTGCCAGCAGAGCAGGACTAGCCCGGGCAGATACGCAGTATTTT.

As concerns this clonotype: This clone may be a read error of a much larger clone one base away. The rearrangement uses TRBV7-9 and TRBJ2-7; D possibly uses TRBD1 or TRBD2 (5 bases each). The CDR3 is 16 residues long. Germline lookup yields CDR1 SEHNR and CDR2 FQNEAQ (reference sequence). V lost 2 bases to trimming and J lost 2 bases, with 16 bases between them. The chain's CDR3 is CASSLSSGRFPYEQYF. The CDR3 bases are TGTGCCAGCAGCTTATCCTCGGGACGGTTCCCCTACGAGCAGTACTTC.

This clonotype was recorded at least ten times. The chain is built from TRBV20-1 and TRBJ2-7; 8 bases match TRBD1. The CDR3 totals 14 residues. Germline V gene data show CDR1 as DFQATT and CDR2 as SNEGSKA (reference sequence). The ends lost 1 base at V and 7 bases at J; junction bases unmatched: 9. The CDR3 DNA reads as TGCAGTGCTAGAGCTCCGACAGGGGTGGGGGAGCAGTACTTC. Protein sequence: CSARAPTGVGEQYF.

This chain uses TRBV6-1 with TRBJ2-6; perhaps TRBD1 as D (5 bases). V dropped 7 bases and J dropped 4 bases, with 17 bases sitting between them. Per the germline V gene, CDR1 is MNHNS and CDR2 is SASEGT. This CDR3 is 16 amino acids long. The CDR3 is CASTRAPPLGANVLTF. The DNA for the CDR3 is TGTGCCAGCACCAGGGCTCCTCCCTTAGGGGCCAACGTCCTGACTTTC.

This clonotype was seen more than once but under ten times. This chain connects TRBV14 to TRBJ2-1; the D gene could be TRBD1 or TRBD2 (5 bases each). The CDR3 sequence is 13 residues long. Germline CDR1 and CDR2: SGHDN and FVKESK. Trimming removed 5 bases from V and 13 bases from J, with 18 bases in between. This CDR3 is CASSRDLHTPQFF. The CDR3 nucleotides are TGTGCCAGCAGCAGGGACCTACACACTCCACAGTTCTTC.

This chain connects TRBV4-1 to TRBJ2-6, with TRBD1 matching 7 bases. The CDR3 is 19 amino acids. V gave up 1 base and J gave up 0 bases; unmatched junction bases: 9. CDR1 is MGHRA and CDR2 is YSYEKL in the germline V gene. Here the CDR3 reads CASSQVLSGGSSGANVLTF. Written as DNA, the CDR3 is TGCGCCAGCAGCCAAGTTCTGTCAGGGGGTAGCTCTGGGGCCAACGTCCTGACTTTC.

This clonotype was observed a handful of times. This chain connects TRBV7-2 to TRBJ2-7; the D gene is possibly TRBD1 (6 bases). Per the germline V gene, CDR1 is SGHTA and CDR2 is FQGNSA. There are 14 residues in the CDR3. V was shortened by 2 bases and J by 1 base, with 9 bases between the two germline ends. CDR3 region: CASSLPRGSYEQYF. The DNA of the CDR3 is TGTGCCAGCAGCTTACCGAGGGGGTCCTACGAGCAGTACTTC.

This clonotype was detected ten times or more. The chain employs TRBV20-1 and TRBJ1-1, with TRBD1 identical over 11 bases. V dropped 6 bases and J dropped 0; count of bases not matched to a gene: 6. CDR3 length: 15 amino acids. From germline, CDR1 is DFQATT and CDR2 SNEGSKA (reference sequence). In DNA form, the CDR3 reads TGCAGTGCCTCCGGGACAGGGGGTCTGAACACTGAAGCTTTCTTT. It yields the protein CSASGTGGLNTEAFF.

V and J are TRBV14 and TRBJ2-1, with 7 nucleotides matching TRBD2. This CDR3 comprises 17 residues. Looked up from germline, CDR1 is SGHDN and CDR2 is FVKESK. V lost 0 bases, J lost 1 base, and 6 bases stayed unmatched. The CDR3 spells CASSQEVGSGSYNEQFF. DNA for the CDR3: TGTGCCAGCAGCCAAGAGGTGGGTAGCGGGTCCTACAATGAGCAGTTCTTC.